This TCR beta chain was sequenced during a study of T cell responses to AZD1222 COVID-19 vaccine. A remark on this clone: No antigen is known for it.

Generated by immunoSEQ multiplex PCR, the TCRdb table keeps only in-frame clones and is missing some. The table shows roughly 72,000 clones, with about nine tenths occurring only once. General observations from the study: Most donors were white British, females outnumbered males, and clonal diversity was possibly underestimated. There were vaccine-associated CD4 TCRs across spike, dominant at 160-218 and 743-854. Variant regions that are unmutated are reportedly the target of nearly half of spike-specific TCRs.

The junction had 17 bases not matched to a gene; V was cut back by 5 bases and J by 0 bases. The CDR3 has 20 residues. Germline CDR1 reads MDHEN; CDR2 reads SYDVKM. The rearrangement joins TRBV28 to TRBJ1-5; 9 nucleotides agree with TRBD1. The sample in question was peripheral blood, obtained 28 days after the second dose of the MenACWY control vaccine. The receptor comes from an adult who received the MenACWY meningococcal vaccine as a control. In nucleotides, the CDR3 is TGTGCCAGCAGTACCATGGAGCCGGGACAGGGAGAATATAGCAATCAGCCCCAGCATTTT. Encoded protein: CASSTMEPGQGEYSNQPQHF.